Below, 2 T cell receptor beta chains from the same sample are listed, as sequenced in a study of shared clonotypes between healthy human individuals. TCRdb's copy holds only in-frame clones and misses some; the assay was immunoSEQ multiplex PCR. The table includes roughly 2.5 million clones, over 85% detected once. Sequencing was done on a sample of naive CD4+ T cells sorted from blood. Subset in this sample: CD45RA+ positively selected. These receptors were collected from a man younger than 35 in good health.

The chain joins TRBV5-4 to TRBJ2-1, with TRBD2 identical over 9 bases. Trimming took 1 base from V and 12 from J; bases not matched to a gene: 14. Germline V gene data show CDR1 as SGHNT and CDR2 as YYREEE (reference sequence). The CDR3 totals 16 residues. The CDR3 DNA reads as TGTGCCAGCAGCTTGATCGGTGCGGGAGGGCCAGGGGGGCAGTTCTTC. It yields the protein CASSLIGAGGPGGQFF. The whole variable domain, remainder taken from reference TRBV5-4 and TRBJ2-1, is ETGVTQSPTHLIKTRGQQVTLRCSSQSGHNTVSWYQQALGQGPQFIFQYYREEENGRGNFPPRFSGLQFPNYSSELNVNALELDDSALYLCASSLIGAGGPGGQFFGPGTRLTVL.

J is TRBJ2-3 and V is TRBV4-1, with D unclear. Looked up from germline, CDR1 is MGHRA and CDR2 is YSYEKL. The CDR3 totals 16 residues. The V end was cut by 3 bases, the J end by 0 bases, with 13 bases between. CDR3 nucleotide sequence: TGCGCCAGCAGCCAGGCTCTTTCCCCTAGCACAGATACGCAGTATTTT. It translates to CASSQALSPSTDTQYF.